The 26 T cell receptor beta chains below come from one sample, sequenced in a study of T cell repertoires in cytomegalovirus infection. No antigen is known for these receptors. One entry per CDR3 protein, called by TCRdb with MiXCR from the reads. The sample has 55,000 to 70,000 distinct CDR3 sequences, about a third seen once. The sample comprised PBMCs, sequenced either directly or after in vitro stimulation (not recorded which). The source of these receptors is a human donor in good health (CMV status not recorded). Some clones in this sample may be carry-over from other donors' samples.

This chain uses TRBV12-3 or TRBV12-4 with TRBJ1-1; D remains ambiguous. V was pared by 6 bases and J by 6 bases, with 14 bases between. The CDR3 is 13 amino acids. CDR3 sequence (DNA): TGTGCCAGCAGCCAAGGGCCGGTCGCTGAAGCTTTCTTT. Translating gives CASSQGPVAEAFF.

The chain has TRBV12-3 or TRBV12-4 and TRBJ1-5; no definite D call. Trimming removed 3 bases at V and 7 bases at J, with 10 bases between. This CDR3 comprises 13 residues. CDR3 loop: CASSFSPHQPQHF. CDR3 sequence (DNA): TGTGCCAGCAGTTTCTCACCGCACCAGCCCCAGCATTTT.

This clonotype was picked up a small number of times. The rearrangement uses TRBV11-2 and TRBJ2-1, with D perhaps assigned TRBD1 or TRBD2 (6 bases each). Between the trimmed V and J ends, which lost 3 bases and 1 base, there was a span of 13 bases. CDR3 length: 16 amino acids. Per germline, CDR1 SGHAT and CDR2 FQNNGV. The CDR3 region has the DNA TGTGCCAGCAGCTTTGACGGGGGCCGATCCTACAATGAGCAGTTCTTC. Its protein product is CASSFDGGRSYNEQFF. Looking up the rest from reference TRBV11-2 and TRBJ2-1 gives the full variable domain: EAGVAQSPRYKIIEKRQSVAFWCNPISGHATLYWYQQILGQGPKLLIQFQNNGVVDDSQLPKDRFSAERLKGVDSTLKIQPAKLEDSAVYLCASSFDGGRSYNEQFFGPGTRLTVL.

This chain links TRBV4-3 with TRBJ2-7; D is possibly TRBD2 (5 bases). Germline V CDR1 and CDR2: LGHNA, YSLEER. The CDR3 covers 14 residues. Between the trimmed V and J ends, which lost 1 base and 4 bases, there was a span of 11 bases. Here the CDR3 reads CASSQARGGYEQYF. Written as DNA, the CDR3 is TGCGCCAGCAGCCAAGCGCGAGGAGGTTACGAGCAGTACTTC.

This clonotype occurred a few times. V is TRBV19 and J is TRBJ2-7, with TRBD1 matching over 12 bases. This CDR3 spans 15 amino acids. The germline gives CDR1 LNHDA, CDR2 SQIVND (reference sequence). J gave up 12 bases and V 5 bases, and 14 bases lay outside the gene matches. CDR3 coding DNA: TGTGCCAGTAGTGCCTACCATACCGGGACAGGGGGCGCGTACTTC. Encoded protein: CASSAYHTGTGGAYF.

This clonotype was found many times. The CDR3 here is CASSRDTDTQYF. CDR3 DNA: TGTGCCAGCAGCCGAGATACAGATACGCAGTATTTT. The rearrangement uses TRBV7-2 and TRBJ2-3; D not resolved. In germline, CDR1 is SGHTA, CDR2 FQGNSA. The CDR3 contains 12 residues. Trimming stripped 5 bases from V and 3 bases from J, with 6 bases between.

CDR3 region: CATSDSTGFRYEQYF. The CDR3, as DNA: TGTGCCACCAGTGACTCGACAGGGTTTCGATACGAGCAGTACTTC. V and J are TRBV24-1 and TRBJ2-7, with 7 nucleotides matching TRBD1. CDR1 is KGHDR, CDR2 SFDVKD, per germline. Trimming took 4 bases from V and 4 from J; bases not matched to a gene: 9. The CDR3 totals 15 residues.

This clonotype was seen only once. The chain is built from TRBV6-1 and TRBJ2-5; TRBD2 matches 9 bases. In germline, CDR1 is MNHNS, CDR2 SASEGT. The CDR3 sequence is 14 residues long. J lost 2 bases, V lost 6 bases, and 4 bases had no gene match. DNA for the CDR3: TGTGCCAGCAGAATTAGCGGGGGTCAAGAGACCCAGTACTTC. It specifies CASRISGGQETQYF.

CDR3 nucleotides: TGTGCCAGCTCCCTCCTCGGGGGCAATGAGCAGTTCTTC. This encodes CASSLLGGNEQFF. The V call is TRBV25-1, the J call TRBJ2-1, with D perhaps TRBD2 (6 bases). Germline V gene data show CDR1 as MGHDK and CDR2 as SYGVNS. V dropped 8 bases and J dropped 6 bases, with 14 bases sitting between them. The CDR3 consists of 13 residues.

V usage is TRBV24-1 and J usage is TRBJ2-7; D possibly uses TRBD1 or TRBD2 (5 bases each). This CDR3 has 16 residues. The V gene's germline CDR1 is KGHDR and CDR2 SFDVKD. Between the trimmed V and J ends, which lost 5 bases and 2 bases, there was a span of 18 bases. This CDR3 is CATSALGPQGPYEQYF. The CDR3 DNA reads TGTGCCACCAGTGCCCTTGGCCCCCAGGGACCCTACGAGCAGTACTTC.

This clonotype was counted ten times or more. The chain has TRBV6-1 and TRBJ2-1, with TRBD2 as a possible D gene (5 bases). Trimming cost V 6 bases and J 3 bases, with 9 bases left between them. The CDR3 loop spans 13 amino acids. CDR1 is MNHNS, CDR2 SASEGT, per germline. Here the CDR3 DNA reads TGTGCCAGCAGAGCGGTTGACTACAATGAGCAGTTCTTC. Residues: CASRAVDYNEQFF.

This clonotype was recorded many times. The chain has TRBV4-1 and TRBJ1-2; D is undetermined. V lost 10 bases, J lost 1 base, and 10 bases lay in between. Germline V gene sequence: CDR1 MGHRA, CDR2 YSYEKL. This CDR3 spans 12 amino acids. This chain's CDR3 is CATHGVNYGYTF. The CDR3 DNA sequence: TGCGCCACCCACGGGGTTAACTATGGCTACACCTTC.

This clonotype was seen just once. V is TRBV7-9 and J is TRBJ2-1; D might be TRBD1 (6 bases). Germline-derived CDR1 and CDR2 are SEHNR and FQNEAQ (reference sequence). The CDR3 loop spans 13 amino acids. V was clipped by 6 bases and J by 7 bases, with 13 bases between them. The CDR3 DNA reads TGTGCCAGCAGTCATGGACAGTTGAATGAGCAGTTCTTC. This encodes CASSHGQLNEQFF.

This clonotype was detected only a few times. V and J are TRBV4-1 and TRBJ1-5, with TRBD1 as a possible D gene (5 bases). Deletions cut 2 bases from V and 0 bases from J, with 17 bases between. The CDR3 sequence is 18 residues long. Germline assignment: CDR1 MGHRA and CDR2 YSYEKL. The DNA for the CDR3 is TGCGCCAGCAGCCAATTCCACAGGACTATCTATAGCAATCAGCCCCAGCATTTT. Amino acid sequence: CASSQFHRTIYSNQPQHF.

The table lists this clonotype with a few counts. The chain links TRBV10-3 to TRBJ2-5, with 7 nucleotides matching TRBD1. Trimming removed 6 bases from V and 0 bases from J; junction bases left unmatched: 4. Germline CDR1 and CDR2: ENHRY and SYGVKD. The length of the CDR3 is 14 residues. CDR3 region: CAISKGQNQETQYF. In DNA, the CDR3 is TGTGCCATCAGCAAGGGACAGAACCAAGAGACCCAGTACTTC.

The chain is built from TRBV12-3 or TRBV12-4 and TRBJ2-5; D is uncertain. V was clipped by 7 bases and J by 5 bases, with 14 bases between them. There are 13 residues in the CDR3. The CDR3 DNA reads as TGTGCCAGCACTTTGATTGGTTCGGAGACCCAGTACTTC. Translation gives CASTLIGSETQYF.

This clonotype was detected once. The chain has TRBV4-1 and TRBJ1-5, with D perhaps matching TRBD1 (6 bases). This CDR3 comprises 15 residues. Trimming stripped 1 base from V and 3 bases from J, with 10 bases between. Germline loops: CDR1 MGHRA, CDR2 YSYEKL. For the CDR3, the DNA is TGCGCCAGCAGCCAAGGGCGGACAGACAATCAGCCCCAGCATTTT. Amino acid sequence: CASSQGRTDNQPQHF.

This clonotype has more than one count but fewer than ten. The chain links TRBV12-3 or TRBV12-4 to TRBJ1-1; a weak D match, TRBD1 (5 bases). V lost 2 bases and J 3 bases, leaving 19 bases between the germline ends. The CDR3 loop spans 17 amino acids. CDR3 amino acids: CASSLRSAAGRDTEAFF. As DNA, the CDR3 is TGTGCCAGCAGTTTAAGGTCCGCGGCAGGGAGGGACACTGAAGCTTTCTTT.

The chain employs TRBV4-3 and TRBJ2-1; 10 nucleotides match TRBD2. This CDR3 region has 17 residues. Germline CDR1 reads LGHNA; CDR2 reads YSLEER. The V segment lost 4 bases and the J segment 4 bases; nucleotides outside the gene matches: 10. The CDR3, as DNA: TGCGCCAGCAGCCCCCGAGCGGCTAGCGGGGGTTACAATGAGCAGTTCTTC. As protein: CASSPRAASGGYNEQFF.

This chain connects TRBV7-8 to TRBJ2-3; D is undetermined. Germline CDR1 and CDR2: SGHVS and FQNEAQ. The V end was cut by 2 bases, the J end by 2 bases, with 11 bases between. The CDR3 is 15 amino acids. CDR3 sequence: CASSLLTFSTDTQYF. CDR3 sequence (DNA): TGTGCCAGCAGCTTACTCACATTCTCCACAGATACGCAGTATTTT.

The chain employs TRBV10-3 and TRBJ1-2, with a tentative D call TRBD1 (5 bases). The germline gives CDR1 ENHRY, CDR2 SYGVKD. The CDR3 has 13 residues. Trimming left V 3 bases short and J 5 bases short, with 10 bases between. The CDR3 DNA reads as TGTGCCATCAGTGATGCGACAGTATATGGCTACACCTTC. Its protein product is CAISDATVYGYTF.

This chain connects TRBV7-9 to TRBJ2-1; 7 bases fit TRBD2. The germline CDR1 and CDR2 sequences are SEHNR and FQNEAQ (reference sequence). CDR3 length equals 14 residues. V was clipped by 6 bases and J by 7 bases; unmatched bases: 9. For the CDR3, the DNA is TGTGCCAGCAGTCCCGACCCCGGGGGGAATGAGCAGTTCTTC. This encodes CASSPDPGGNEQFF.

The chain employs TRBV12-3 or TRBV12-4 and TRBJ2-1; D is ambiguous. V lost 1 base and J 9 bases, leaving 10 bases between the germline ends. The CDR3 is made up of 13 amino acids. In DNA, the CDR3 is TGTGCCAGCAGTTTAGTTATAGCTGGTGAGCAGTTCTTC. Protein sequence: CASSLVIAGEQFF.

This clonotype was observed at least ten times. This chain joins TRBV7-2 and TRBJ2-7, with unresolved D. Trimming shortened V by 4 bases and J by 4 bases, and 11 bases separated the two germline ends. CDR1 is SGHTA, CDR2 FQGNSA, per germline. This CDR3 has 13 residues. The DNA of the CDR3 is TGTGCCAGCAGCTCATACCTAGGGTACGAGCAGTACTTC. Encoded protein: CASSSYLGYEQYF.

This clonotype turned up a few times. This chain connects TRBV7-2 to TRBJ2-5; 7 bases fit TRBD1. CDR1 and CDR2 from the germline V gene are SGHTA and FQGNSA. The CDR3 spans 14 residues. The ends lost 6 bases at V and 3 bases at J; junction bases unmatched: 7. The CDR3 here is CASRWNRGEETQYF. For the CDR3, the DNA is TGTGCCAGCAGATGGAACAGGGGTGAAGAGACCCAGTACTTC.

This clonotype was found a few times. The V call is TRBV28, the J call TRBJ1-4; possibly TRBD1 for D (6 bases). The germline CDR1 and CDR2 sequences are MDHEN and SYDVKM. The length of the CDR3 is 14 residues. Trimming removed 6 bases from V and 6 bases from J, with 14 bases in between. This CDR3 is CASRQQGGDEKLFF. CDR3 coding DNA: TGTGCCAGCAGACAACAGGGTGGGGATGAAAAACTGTTTTTT.